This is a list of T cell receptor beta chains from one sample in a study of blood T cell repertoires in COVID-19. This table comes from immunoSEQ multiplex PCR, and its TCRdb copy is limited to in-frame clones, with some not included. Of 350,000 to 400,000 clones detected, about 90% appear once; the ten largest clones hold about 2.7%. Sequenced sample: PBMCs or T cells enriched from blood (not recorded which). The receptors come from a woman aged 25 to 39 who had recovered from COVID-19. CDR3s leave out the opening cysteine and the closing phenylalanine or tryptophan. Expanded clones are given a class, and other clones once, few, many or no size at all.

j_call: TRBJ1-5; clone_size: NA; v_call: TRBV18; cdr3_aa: ASSPTTGPNQPQH
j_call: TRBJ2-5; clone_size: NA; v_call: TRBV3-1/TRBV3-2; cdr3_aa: ASSQAGPQETQY
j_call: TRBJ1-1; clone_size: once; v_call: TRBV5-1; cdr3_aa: ASSLVAGRRAEAF
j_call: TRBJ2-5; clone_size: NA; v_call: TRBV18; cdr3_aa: ASSSSGETQY
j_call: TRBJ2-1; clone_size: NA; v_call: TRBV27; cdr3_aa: ASSLNGGYEQF
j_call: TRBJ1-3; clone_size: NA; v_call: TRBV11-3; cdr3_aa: ASSSRGAGNTIY
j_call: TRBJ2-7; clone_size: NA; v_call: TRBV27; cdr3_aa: ASSLSRLAGEQY
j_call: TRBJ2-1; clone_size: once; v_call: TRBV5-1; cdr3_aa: ASGLAGVNEQF
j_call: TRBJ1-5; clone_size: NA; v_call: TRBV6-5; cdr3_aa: ASNGQGGNQPQH
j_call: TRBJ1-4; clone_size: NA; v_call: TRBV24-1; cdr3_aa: ATSDSSSGELF
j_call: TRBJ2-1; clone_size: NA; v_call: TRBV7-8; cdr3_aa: ASSQSNEQF
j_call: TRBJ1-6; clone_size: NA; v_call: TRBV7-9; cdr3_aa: ASSLAGTRNSPLH
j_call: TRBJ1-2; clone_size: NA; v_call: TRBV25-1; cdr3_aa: ASSEVETGEFDYGYT
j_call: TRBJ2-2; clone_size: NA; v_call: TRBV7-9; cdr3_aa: ASSPGLAGVINTGELF
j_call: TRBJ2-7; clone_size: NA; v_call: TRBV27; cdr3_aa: ASSSFYEQY
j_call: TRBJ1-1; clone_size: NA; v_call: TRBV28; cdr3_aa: ASSLYRENTEAF
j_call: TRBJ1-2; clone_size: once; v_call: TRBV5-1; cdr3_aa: ASSSGQGNGYT
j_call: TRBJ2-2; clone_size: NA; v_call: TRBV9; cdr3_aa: ASSVWAGVNTGELF
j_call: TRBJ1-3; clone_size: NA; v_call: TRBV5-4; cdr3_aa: ASSLAGSGNTIY
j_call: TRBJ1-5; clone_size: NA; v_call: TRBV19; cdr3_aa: ASSPDRAGNQPQH
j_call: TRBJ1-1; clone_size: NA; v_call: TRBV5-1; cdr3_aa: ASSWPSGGQNTEAF
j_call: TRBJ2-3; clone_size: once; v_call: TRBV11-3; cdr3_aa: ASSSYSSTDTQY
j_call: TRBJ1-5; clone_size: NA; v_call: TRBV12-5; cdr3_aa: ASGSPETGGFYSNQPQH
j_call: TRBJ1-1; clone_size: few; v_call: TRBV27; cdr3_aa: ASSTWARNTEAF
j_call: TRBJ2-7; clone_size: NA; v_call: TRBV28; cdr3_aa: ASSLGSFRRYEQY
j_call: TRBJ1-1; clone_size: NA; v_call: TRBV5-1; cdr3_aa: ASSLYSPNTEAF
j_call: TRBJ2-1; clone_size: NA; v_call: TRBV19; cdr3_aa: ASTPMGGAGGPYEQF
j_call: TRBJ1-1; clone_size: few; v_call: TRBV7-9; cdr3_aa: ASSRRIVDTEAF
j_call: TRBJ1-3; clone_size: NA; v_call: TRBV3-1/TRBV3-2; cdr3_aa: ASSQDTYSSGNTIY
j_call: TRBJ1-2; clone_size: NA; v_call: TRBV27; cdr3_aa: ASSLYGVRGRMGYT
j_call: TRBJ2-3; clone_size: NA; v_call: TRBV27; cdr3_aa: AAARRGTDTQY
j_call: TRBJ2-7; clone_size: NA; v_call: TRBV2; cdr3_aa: ASNDSPYEQY
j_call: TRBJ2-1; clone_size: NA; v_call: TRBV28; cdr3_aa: ASHSGGDYNEQF
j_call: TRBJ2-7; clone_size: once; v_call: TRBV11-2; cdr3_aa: ASSQRRTGLEQY
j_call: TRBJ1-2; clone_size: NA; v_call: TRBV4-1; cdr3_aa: ASSQGAGSYGYT
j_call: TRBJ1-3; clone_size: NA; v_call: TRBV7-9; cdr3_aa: ASSPRGPGNTIY
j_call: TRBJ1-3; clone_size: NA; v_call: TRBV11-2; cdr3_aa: ASSLWAEGDTIY
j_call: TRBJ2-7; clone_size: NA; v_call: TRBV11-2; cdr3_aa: ASSLGRGSYEQY
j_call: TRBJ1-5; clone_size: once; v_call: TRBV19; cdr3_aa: ASSPIQGGNQPQH
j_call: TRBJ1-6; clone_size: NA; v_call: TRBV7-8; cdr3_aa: ASSIQTGDSYNSPLH
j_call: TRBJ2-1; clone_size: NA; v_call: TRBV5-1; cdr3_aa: ASSLVMAGGLRSEQF
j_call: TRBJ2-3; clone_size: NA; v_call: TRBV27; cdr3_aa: ASSGRGAADTQY
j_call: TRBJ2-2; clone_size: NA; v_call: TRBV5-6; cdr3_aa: ASSFYDRVNTGELF
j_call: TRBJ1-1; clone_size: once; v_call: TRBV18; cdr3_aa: ASSPRQENTEAF
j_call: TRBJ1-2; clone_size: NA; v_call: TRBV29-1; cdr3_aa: SVAGQNYGYT
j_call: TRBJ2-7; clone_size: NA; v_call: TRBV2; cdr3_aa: ASNRLRSKSYEQY